The source of this TCR beta chain is a study of post-analysis software for immune sequencing data. Points from the study as a whole: Comparison of patients with controls showed about 5 TRBV segments more frequent in patients, TRBV5-6, TRBV5-1 and TRBV20-1 among them.

Prepared libraries of TCR beta cDNA carried unique molecular identifiers. Yield was about 500,000 cDNA molecules from about 1 to 10 million T cells. TCRdb fed the PCR reads into MiXCR, producing one record per CDR3 protein. The table has about 760,000 distinct CDR3 sequences, about 32% seen once. Regarding this clonotype: What it binds is not known.

After removal of 6 bases from V and 6 bases from J, the junction contained 7 bases not matched to a gene. Germline lookup yields CDR1 MDHEN and CDR2 SYDVKM. This CDR3 is built from 14 residues. The chain joins TRBV28 to TRBJ2-7; TRBD1 aligns across 11 bases. The receptor was derived from a girl under 18 with multiple sclerosis. The specimen sequenced was blood. The CDR3 region has the DNA TGTGCCAGCAGCGTCACCGGGACAGGGGGCGAGCAGTACTTC. Translating gives CASSVTGTGGEQYF.